What follows are 30 T cell receptor beta chains derived from one specimen sequenced in a study of PD-1 blockade in mismatch repair-deficient tumors. Libraries were prepared by immunoSEQ multiplex PCR; TCRdb keeps only in-frame clonotypes and omits some of them. The sample contains tens of thousands of clones, around 80% of which appear only once. The sequencing here drew on PBMCs, taken less than 7 weeks after starting pembrolizumab. Source of these receptors: an adult with mismatch repair-deficient cancer.

The CDR3 region has the DNA TGCGCCAGCAGCTCCGGACAGGGCTCCTACAATGAGCAGTTCTTC. This encodes CASSSGQGSYNEQFF. The chain links TRBV5-1 to TRBJ2-1; 8 bases align to TRBD1. The germline CDR1 and CDR2 sequences are SGHRS and YFSETQ. CDR3 size: 15 residues. Trimming took 3 bases from V and 0 from J; bases not matched to a gene: 2.

The V gene is TRBV21-1, the J gene TRBJ2-5; TRBD1 is the table's D call and was not checked against the DNA. TRBV21-1 is a pseudogene locus. The length of the CDR3 is 12 residues. CDR3 loop: CARTAQGETQYF. CDR3 in DNA: TGTGCCAGGACAGCGCAGGGAGAGACCCAGTACTTC.

The V gene is TRBV29-1, the J gene TRBJ1-1, with D tentatively TRBD1 (6 bases). The V gene lost 4 bases and the J gene lost 1 base, with 19 bases spanning the gap. This CDR3 region has 16 residues. Germline loops: CDR1 SQVTM, CDR2 ANQGSEA. The CDR3 here is CSVGRGGAEWNTEAFF. The CDR3 DNA sequence: TGCAGCGTTGGTAGGGGGGGCGCGGAATGGAACACTGAAGCTTTCTTT. Drawing the rest from reference TRBV29-1 and TRBJ1-1, the complete variable domain is SAVISQKPSRDICQRGTSLTIQCQVDSQVTMMFWYRQQPGQSLTLIATANQGSEATYESGFVIDKFPISRPNLTFSTLTVSNMSPEDSSIYLCSVGRGGAEWNTEAFFGQGTRLTVV.

The rearrangement links TRBV27 to TRBJ2-7; D is undetermined. V lost 3 bases to trimming and J lost 2 bases, with 5 bases between them. The CDR3 is 12 amino acids. Germline V gene lookup returns CDR1 MNHEY and CDR2 SMNVEV (reference sequence). In DNA, the CDR3 is TGTGCCAGCAGTTTTCAGGCCTACGAGCAGTACTTC. Translated, it gives CASSFQAYEQYF.

The CDR3 DNA follows: TGTGCCAGCAGCCCTACAGGGGGTTCTGCCAAAAACATTCAGTACTTC. Translated, it gives CASSPTGGSAKNIQYF. The chain has TRBV14 and TRBJ2-4, with 8 positions matching TRBD1. The CDR3 has 16 residues. The V and J ends lost 4 bases and 1 base, in that order; junction bases with no gene match: 6. Germline V gives CDR1 SGHDN, CDR2 FVKESK.

The rearrangement joins TRBV9 to TRBJ1-2; 10 bases match TRBD1. The germline V gene has CDR1 SGDLS and CDR2 YYNGEE. After removal of 0 bases from V and 8 bases from J, the junction contained 4 bases not matched to a gene. This CDR3 has 14 amino acids. The CDR3 protein is CASSVGDRGLGYTF. CDR3 sequence (DNA): TGTGCCAGCAGCGTAGGAGACAGGGGGCTCGGCTACACCTTC.

This clone has just a few counts. The rearrangement links TRBV30 to TRBJ2-7; D remains unclear. The CDR3 covers 14 residues. Germline assignment: CDR1 GTSNPN and CDR2 SVGIG (reference sequence). Trimming stripped 3 bases from V and 4 bases from J, with 16 bases between. The CDR3: CAWSNLLTGYEQYF. The CDR3 nucleotides read TGTGCCTGGAGCAACTTATTGACTGGGTACGAGCAGTACTTC.

Concerning this clone itself: This sample includes further DNA sequences coding for the same CDR3. The chain uses TRBV27 and TRBJ1-1; no definite D call. Trimming shortened V by 2 bases and J by 1 base, and 11 bases separated the two germline ends. The length of the CDR3 is 15 residues. The V gene's germline CDR1 is MNHEY and CDR2 SMNVEV (reference sequence). The CDR3 region is CASSLTKEGNTEAFF. CDR3 DNA: TGTGCCAGCAGTTTAACGAAAGAGGGGAACACTGAAGCTTTCTTT.

This chain uses TRBV4-1 with TRBJ2-5; 10 bases line up with TRBD1. The CDR3 has 16 residues. Per the germline V gene, CDR1 is MGHRA and CDR2 is YSYEKL. Unmatched junction bases numbered 9, after V lost 3 bases and J lost 5 bases. The CDR3 DNA is TGCGCCAGCAGCCAGGCCGGGACAGGGGCAGGGGAGACCCAGTACTTC. Translating gives CASSQAGTGAGETQYF.

The V gene is TRBV19, the J gene TRBJ1-1; D perhaps matches TRBD1 (5 bases). This CDR3 has 12 residues. CDR1 is LNHDA and CDR2 is SQIVND in the germline V gene (reference sequence). V gave up 6 bases and J gave up 3 bases, with 8 bases separating them. This CDR3 is CASRAGYTEAFF. Written as DNA, the CDR3 is TGTGCCAGTAGAGCAGGGTACACTGAAGCTTTCTTT.

This sequence joins TRBV11-2 and TRBJ1-4; 7 bases are a match to TRBD1. V lost 5 bases and J lost 5; bases outside the gene matches: 2. The germline V gene encodes CDR1 SGHAT and CDR2 FQNNGV. This CDR3 is 13 amino acids long. CDR3 residues: CASSKDRNEKLFF. The CDR3 region has the DNA TGTGCCAGCAGCAAGGACAGGAATGAAAAACTGTTTTTT.

This clone has more than one count but fewer than ten. The chain employs TRBV18 and TRBJ1-2; D might be TRBD1 (5 bases). CDR3 length equals 13 residues. CDR1 KGHSH and CDR2 LQKENI come from the germline V gene. V shed 2 bases and J shed 6 bases, with 10 bases lying between them. Here the CDR3 DNA reads TGTGCCAGCTCACCAGGGGGGTCGGATGGCTACACCTTC. Residues: CASSPGGSDGYTF. Based on the CDR3 plus reference TRBV18 and TRBJ1-2, the full variable domain is NAGVMQNPRHLVRRRGQEARLRCSPMKGHSHVYWYRQLPEEGLKFMVYLQKENIIDESGMPKERFSAEFPKEGPSILRIQQVVRGDSAAYFCASSPGGSDGYTFGSGTRLTVV.

Of note for this clone: Mismatch with germline at one junction end may stem from a read error. The V call is TRBV27, the J call TRBJ1-3; D not certain. Germline-derived CDR1 and CDR2 are MNHEY and SMNVEV (reference sequence). This CDR3 contains 14 residues. CDR3 coding DNA: TGTGCCAGCAGTTACAGAGCCTCTCGAAACACCATATATTTT. It translates to CASSYRASRNTIYF.

V and J are TRBV27 and TRBJ2-2; TRBD2 is a possible D gene (6 bases). Trimming left V 3 bases short and J 6 bases short, with 11 bases between. This CDR3 spans 14 amino acids. The germline gives CDR1 MNHEY, CDR2 SMNVEV (reference sequence). DNA for the CDR3: TGTGCCAGCAGTTTGCCAACTAGCCCCGGGGAGCTGTTTTTT. This gives the protein CASSLPTSPGELFF.

The chain uses TRBV7-9 and TRBJ2-1; TRBD1 matches 7 bases. Looked up from germline, CDR1 is SEHNR and CDR2 is FQNEAQ (reference sequence). This CDR3 contains 17 residues. V dropped 5 bases and J dropped 5; count of bases not matched to a gene: 15. The CDR3 protein is CASSNRYRDSGNNEQFF. The DNA of the CDR3 is TGTGCCAGCAGCAACCGCTACCGGGACAGCGGAAACAATGAGCAGTTCTTC. The entire variable domain, with the rest obtained from reference TRBV7-9 and TRBJ2-1, is as follows: DTGVSQNPRHKITKRGQNVTFRCDPISEHNRLYWYRQTLGQGPEFLTYFQNEAQLEKSRLLSDRFSAERPKGSFSTLEIQRTEQGDSAMYLCASSNRYRDSGNNEQFFGPGTRLTVL.

This clone occurred a few times. This chain uses TRBV15 with TRBJ1-5; D not certain. CDR3 length equals 14 residues. Germline V gene lookup returns CDR1 LNHNV and CDR2 YYDKDF (reference sequence). The V gene lost 0 bases and the J gene lost 7 bases, with 10 bases spanning the gap. The CDR3 sequence is CATSREQTRQPQHF. In nucleotides, the CDR3 is TGTGCCACCAGCAGAGAACAGACCAGGCAGCCCCAGCATTTT.

A few counts support this clone. The V gene is TRBV13, the J gene TRBJ2-7; 11 nucleotides agree with TRBD2. The CDR3 has 18 residues. With 5 bases clipped from V and 1 base from J, the junction kept 13 bases outside the gene matches. The germline gives CDR1 PRHDT, CDR2 FYEKMQ (reference sequence). This CDR3 is CASSPAWRLAGPSYEQYF. The CDR3 DNA follows: TGTGCCAGCAGCCCAGCTTGGAGACTAGCGGGACCTTCCTACGAGCAGTACTTC. The whole variable domain, remainder taken from reference TRBV13 and TRBJ2-7, is AAGVIQSPRHLIKEKRETATLKCYPIPRHDTVYWYQQGPGQDPQFLISFYEKMQSDKGSIPDRFSAQQFSDYHSELNMSSLELGDSALYFCASSPAWRLAGPSYEQYFGPGTRLTVT.

The chain employs TRBV19 and TRBJ1-5; TRBD1 matches 12 bases. J lost 5 bases, V lost 4 bases, and 6 bases had no gene match. CDR3 length: 16 amino acids. Germline assignment: CDR1 LNHDA and CDR2 SQIVND (reference sequence). The CDR3 bases are TGTGCCAGTAGTAGGGGACAGGGGGCTACACATCAGCCCCAGCATTTT. This translates into CASSRGQGATHQPQHF. The variable domain in full, completed from reference TRBV19 and TRBJ1-5, reads DGGITQSPKYLFRKEGQNVTLSCEQNLNHDAMYWYRQDPGQGLRLIYYSQIVNDFQKGDIAEGYSVSREKKESFPLTVTSAQKNPTAFYLCASSRGQGATHQPQHFGDGTRLSIL.

The chain is built from TRBV19 and TRBJ1-4; 9 positions match TRBD1. Unmatched junction bases numbered 4, after V lost 6 bases and J lost 5 bases. Germline CDR1 LNHDA, CDR2 SQIVND (reference sequence). This CDR3 has 14 amino acids. CDR3 DNA sequence: TGTGCCAGTAGGGTGACAGGGGGAAATGAAAAACTGTTTTTT. This sequence encodes CASRVTGGNEKLFF.

The rearrangement joins TRBV6-6 to TRBJ1-1; possibly TRBD1 for D (5 bases). Trimming removed 7 bases from V and 5 bases from J, with 14 bases in between. The germline V gene has CDR1 MNHNY and CDR2 SVGAGI (reference sequence). The CDR3 consists of 13 residues. In nucleotides, the CDR3 is TGTGCCAGCACATGGACATTGGAAACTGAAGCTTTCTTT. Translation: CASTWTLETEAFF.

The J gene is TRBJ1-3, the V gene TRBV18; 11 bases agree with TRBD1. CDR1 is KGHSH and CDR2 is LQKENI in the germline V gene. V lost 4 bases and J lost 3; bases outside the gene matches: 5. CDR3 size: 16 residues. The CDR3 coding sequence is TGTGCCAGCTCACTCGGACAGGGGGCTTATGGAAACACCATATATTTT. Its protein is CASSLGQGAYGNTIYF.

For the CDR3, the DNA is TGTGCCAGCAGTTTAGGAGGGCCGGGTACGCAGTATTTT. It specifies CASSLGGPGTQYF. The rearrangement links TRBV28 to TRBJ2-3; maybe TRBD2 (6 bases). The germline gives CDR1 MDHEN, CDR2 SYDVKM. Between the trimmed V and J ends, which lost 2 bases and 8 bases, there was a span of 11 bases. This CDR3 has 13 residues. The whole variable domain, remainder taken from reference TRBV28 and TRBJ2-3, is DVKVTQSSRYLVKRTGEKVFLECVQDMDHENMFWYRQDPGLGLRLIYFSYDVKMKEKGDIPEGYSVSREKKERFSLILESASTNQTSMYLCASSLGGPGTQYFGPGTRLTVL.

The chain carries TRBV4-1 and TRBJ2-7; D is possibly TRBD1 (6 bases). Deletions cut 0 bases from V and 5 bases from J, with 8 bases between. This CDR3 contains 13 residues. The germline V gene encodes CDR1 MGHRA and CDR2 YSYEKL. The DNA for the CDR3 is TGCGCCAGCAGCCAAGACAGGGGAAACGAGCAGTACTTC. Translated: CASSQDRGNEQYF.

A few counts support this clone. This chain connects TRBV28 to TRBJ2-7; TRBD2 agrees at 11 bases. This CDR3 spans 15 amino acids. Germline-derived CDR1 and CDR2 are MDHEN and SYDVKM. V shed 5 bases, J shed 10 bases, and the junction held 13 bases outside the gene matches. The CDR3 DNA reads TGTGCCAGCAGTCCCGGGGCTAGCGGGAGGTACCAACAGTACTTC. Translated, it gives CASSPGASGRYQQYF.

The chain links TRBV28 to TRBJ1-1, with a weak D call TRBD1 (6 bases). Germline CDR1 MDHEN, CDR2 SYDVKM. The CDR3 runs 15 residues. V was pared by 5 bases and J by 8 bases, with 21 bases between. The DNA of the CDR3 is TGTGCCAGCAGTGATGGGGGCTCGCCCCCACCAGAAGCTTTCTTT. This codes for CASSDGGSPPPEAFF.

The table lists this clone with a count of one. The rearrangement links TRBV7-7 to TRBJ2-1; 8 nucleotides align to TRBD2. The CDR3 sequence is 16 residues long. Germline CDR1 and CDR2: SSHAT and FNYEAQ (reference sequence). Trimming cost V 5 bases and J 2 bases; bases outside gene matches: 8. CDR3 DNA sequence: TGTGCCAGCAGCCCCGGGGGGGGGCTTACCTACAATGAGCAGTTCTTC. As protein: CASSPGGGLTYNEQFF.

The chain is built from TRBV6-1 and TRBJ1-2, with 9 bases that match TRBD1. Germline V gene lookup returns CDR1 MNHNS and CDR2 SASEGT. V lost 4 bases, J lost 7 bases, and 13 bases stayed unmatched. This CDR3 comprises 16 residues. The CDR3 spells CASSAWGTGTTGGYTF. The CDR3 nucleotides are TGTGCCAGCAGTGCCTGGGGGACAGGGACTACGGGTGGCTACACCTTC.

The gene calls are TRBV5-1 and TRBJ2-1; 13 positions match TRBD2. Trimming cost V 2 bases and J 7 bases; bases outside gene matches: 3. Germline CDR1 is SGHRS and CDR2 is YFSETQ. CDR3 size: 15 residues. For the CDR3, the DNA is TGCGCCAGCAGCTTCGGACTAGCGGGAGTTAATGAGCAGTTCTTC. Its protein is CASSFGLAGVNEQFF.

The chain uses TRBV5-1 and TRBJ2-3; 7 nucleotides agree with TRBD2. This CDR3 has 15 amino acids. The germline V gene encodes CDR1 SGHRS and CDR2 YFSETQ. V lost 0 bases, J lost 1 base, and 2 bases stayed unmatched. This CDR3 reads CASSLVLAGTDTQYF. The CDR3 nucleotides read TGCGCCAGCAGCTTGGTTCTAGCGGGCACAGATACGCAGTATTTT. The variable domain in full, with the rest retrieved from reference TRBV5-1 and TRBJ2-3, is KAGVTQTPRYLIKTRGQQVTLSCSPISGHRSVSWYQQTPGQGLQFLFEYFSETQRNKGNFPGRFSGRQFSNSRSEMNVSTLELGDSALYLCASSLVLAGTDTQYFGPGTRLTVL.

The V call is TRBV28, the J call TRBJ1-2; 7 nucleotides align to TRBD1. The CDR3 is 13 amino acids. Per germline, CDR1 MDHEN and CDR2 SYDVKM. The V segment lost 6 bases and the J segment 8 bases; nucleotides outside the gene matches: 9. CDR3 DNA: TGTGCCAGCAGCATAGGGGGCCCTCCGGGCTACACCTTC. This translates into CASSIGGPPGYTF.